The 31 T cell receptor beta chains listed next were all sequenced from one sample in a study of T cells in Graves' hyperthyroidism and ophthalmopathy. TCR beta CDR3 regions were amplified from RNA. The study used the HTBI primer set for a first-round RT-PCR of the TCR CDR3. Each CDR3 protein is one row after TCRdb ran MiXCR on the multiplex PCR reads. This table has around 620,000 distinct CDR3 sequences, around 42% appearing once. The material sequenced was peripheral blood or thyroid tissue (not recorded which). The receptors derive from an adult woman with Graves' disease, either hyperthyroidism or ophthalmopathy (not recorded which).

This clonotype was seen ten or more times. The rearrangement joins TRBV7-9 to TRBJ2-5; TRBD2 matches 11 bases. CDR1 is SEHNR, CDR2 FQNEAQ, per germline (reference sequence). The V and J ends lost 5 bases and 5 bases, in that order; junction bases with no gene match: 16. This CDR3 contains 18 residues. CDR3 loop: CASSQDFDSGRAGETQYF. CDR3 DNA sequence: TGTGCCAGCAGCCAAGATTTTGATAGCGGGAGGGCCGGGGAGACCCAGTACTTC.

There are a few counts of this clonotype. The V and J genes are TRBV25-1 and TRBJ1-5; D gene ambiguous. This CDR3 is built from 13 residues. The ends were cut back, 4 bases at V and 7 bases at J, with 11 bases in the middle. The germline V gene has CDR1 MGHDK and CDR2 SYGVNS. CDR3 amino acids: CASSASSGQPQHF. The CDR3 DNA is TGTGCCAGCAGTGCTAGTTCGGGGCAGCCCCAGCATTTT. Full variable domain (remainder filled in from reference TRBV25-1 and TRBJ1-5): EADIYQTPRYLVIGTGKKITLECSQTMGHDKMYWYQQDPGMELHLIHYSYGVNSTEKGDLSSESTVSRIRTEHFPLTLESARPSHTSQYLCASSASSGQPQHFGDGTRLSIL.

The table lists this clonotype with many counts. V is TRBV19 and J is TRBJ2-5, with TRBD2 identical over 13 bases. In germline, CDR1 is LNHDA, CDR2 SQIVND (reference sequence). Trimming took 5 bases from V and 4 from J; bases not matched to a gene: 10. The CDR3 runs 17 residues. In nucleotides, the CDR3 is TGTGCCAGTAGTCCCCGGACTAGCGGGAGCGGTAGAGAGACCCAGTACTTC. Its translation is CASSPRTSGSGRETQYF.

The chain has TRBV20-1 and TRBJ2-2; TRBD2 aligns across 15 bases. This CDR3 has 16 amino acids. Unmatched junction bases numbered 6, after V lost 6 bases and J lost 4 bases. Germline V gene data show CDR1 as DFQATT and CDR2 as SNEGSKA (reference sequence). CDR3 nucleotide sequence: TGCAGTGCCGCGGGACTAGCGGGAGGTCGCACCGGGGAGCTGTTTTTT. This encodes CSAAGLAGGRTGELFF.

The gene calls are TRBV7-2 and TRBJ2-6; weak D call: TRBD1 (7 bases). V was pared by 6 bases and J by 0 bases, with 27 bases between. In germline, CDR1 is SGHTA, CDR2 FQGNSA. This CDR3 has 21 amino acids. DNA of the CDR3: TGTGCCAGCAGTTCCGTGTCAGGATATGGAGGGGACAGCTCTGGGGCCAACGTCCTGACTTTC. Amino acids: CASSSVSGYGGDSSGANVLTF.

The gene calls are TRBV9 and TRBJ1-1; 10 positions match TRBD1. CDR1 and CDR2 from the germline V gene are SGDLS and YYNGEE. With V trimmed by 3 bases and J by 6 bases, 11 bases remained unmatched. There are 16 residues in the CDR3. CDR3 nucleotide sequence: TGTGCCAGCAGCGGATCCCGGGACAGGGGCGAGGCTGAAGCTTTCTTT. It encodes CASSGSRDRGEAEAFF.

This clonotype has more than one count but fewer than ten. This chain connects TRBV15 to TRBJ1-1, with D possibly matching TRBD1 (5 bases). Germline lookup yields CDR1 LNHNV and CDR2 YYDKDF (reference sequence). This CDR3 has 14 amino acids. Trimming cost V 8 bases and J 4 bases, with 17 bases left between them. The CDR3 here is CATSTPGFRTEAFF. For the CDR3, the DNA is TGTGCCACCTCAACCCCAGGGTTTCGCACTGAAGCTTTCTTT.

This clonotype appeared many times. This chain connects TRBV7-3 to TRBJ1-2, with D perhaps matching TRBD1 (6 bases). Looked up from germline, CDR1 is SGHTA and CDR2 is FQGTGA. The CDR3 covers 15 residues. V was shortened by 2 bases and J by 5 bases, with 15 bases between the two germline ends. The CDR3 reads CASSLDPTGRYGYTF. The CDR3 DNA sequence: TGTGCCAGCAGCTTAGATCCCACAGGGCGGTATGGCTACACCTTC.

The genes are TRBV12-3 or TRBV12-4 and TRBJ2-6; tentative D call: TRBD1 (5 bases). V lost 3 bases, J lost 0 bases, and 9 bases lay in between. This CDR3 is built from 16 residues. The CDR3 coding sequence is TGTGCCAGCAGTTTGGACATGAGCTCTGGGGCCAACGTCCTGACTTTC. It encodes CASSLDMSSGANVLTF.

This CDR3 reads CASSPGATTEQETQYF. Written as DNA, the CDR3 is TGCGCCAGCAGCCCCGGCGCTACGACGGAGCAAGAGACCCAGTACTTC. V usage is TRBV5-1 and J usage is TRBJ2-5; D is unresolved. V lost 4 bases to trimming and J lost 2 bases, with 18 bases between them. The CDR3 has 16 residues. In germline, CDR1 is SGHRS, CDR2 YFSETQ.

This clonotype was counted many times. The chain carries TRBV5-8 and TRBJ1-2; tentative D call: TRBD1 (6 bases). CDR1 is SGHTS, CDR2 YDEGEE, per germline. V shed 2 bases and J shed 8 bases, with 22 bases lying between them. The CDR3 loop spans 16 amino acids. The CDR3 reads CASSFRSYRALGGYTF. DNA of the CDR3: TGTGCCAGCAGCTTTAGATCCTACAGGGCACTTGGAGGCTACACCTTC.

Note on this clonotype: One end of the junction does not line up with germline, which may come from a read error. This chain uses TRBV30 with TRBJ2-7, with D possibly matching TRBD2 (5 bases). Looked up from germline, CDR1 is GTSNPN and CDR2 is SVGIG (reference sequence). The CDR3 covers 13 residues. The CDR3 protein is CASSVAGMGEQYF. The CDR3 DNA sequence: TGTGCCTCGAGTGTGGCCGGGATGGGAGAGCAGTACTTC.

This clonotype was observed at least ten times. The chain has TRBV11-2 and TRBJ2-5; TRBD2 agrees at 8 bases. V was clipped by 2 bases and J by 5 bases; unmatched bases: 16. This CDR3 is built from 18 residues. The germline V gene encodes CDR1 SGHAT and CDR2 FQNNGV. CDR3 region: CASSLNLGTSGVGETQYF. The CDR3 DNA follows: TGTGCCAGCAGCTTAAACCTCGGGACTAGTGGGGTTGGGGAGACCCAGTACTTC.

This clonotype appeared many times. The V call is TRBV5-5, the J call TRBJ1-1; D uncertain. V was pared by 3 bases and J by 6 bases, with 6 bases between. The germline CDR1 and CDR2 sequences are SGHKS and YYEKEE (reference sequence). There are 11 residues in the CDR3. CDR3 sequence (DNA): TGTGCCAGCAGCTATTACGCTGAAGCTTTCTTT. Protein sequence: CASSYYAEAFF. The full variable domain, with the rest looked up from reference TRBV5-5 and TRBJ1-1, is DAGVTQSPTHLIKTRGQQVTLRCSPISGHKSVSWYQQVLGQGPQFIFQYYEKEERGRGNFPDRFSARQFPNYSSELNVNALLLGDSALYLCASSYYAEAFFGQGTRLTVV.

This chain uses TRBV7-2 with TRBJ1-5; a possible D gene is TRBD1 (5 bases). Germline CDR1 and CDR2: SGHTA and FQGNSA. V gave up 4 bases and J gave up 4 bases, with 17 bases separating them. This CDR3 has 16 amino acids. CDR3 amino acids: CASSSRPVGGNQPQHF. In DNA, the CDR3 is TGTGCCAGCAGCTCAAGACCGGTGGGGGGAAATCAGCCCCAGCATTTT. Filled out from reference TRBV7-2 and TRBJ1-5, the complete variable domain reads GAGVSQSPSNKVTEKGKDVELRCDPISGHTALYWYRQSLGQGLEFLIYFQGNSAPDKSGLPSDRFSAERTGGSVSTLTIQRTQQEDSAVYLCASSSRPVGGNQPQHFGDGTRLSIL.

About this clonotype itself: A much larger clone lies a single base off, so this may be a read error. The V and J genes are TRBV6-2 or TRBV6-3 and TRBJ2-7, with D unclear. The CDR3 spans 13 residues. Germline CDR1 is MNHEY and CDR2 is SVGEGT. The CDR3: CARSASAPLEQYF. The DNA for the CDR3 is TGTGCCCGCAGTGCCTCGGCCCCCCTCGAGCAGTACTTC.

This clonotype was seen more than once but under ten times. The gene calls are TRBV5-1 and TRBJ2-6; D call uncertain. The V and J ends lost 2 bases and 0 bases respectively, with 9 bases between them. The CDR3 is 16 residues long. Germline CDR1 reads SGHRS; CDR2 reads YFSETQ. CDR3 nucleotides: TGCGCCAGCAGCTTCGGACGGCACTCTGGGGCCAACGTCCTGACTTTC. This gives the protein CASSFGRHSGANVLTF. The full variable domain, in which reference TRBV5-1 and TRBJ2-6 provide the parts outside the CDR3, is KAGVTQTPRYLIKTRGQQVTLSCSPISGHRSVSWYQQTPGQGLQFLFEYFSETQRNKGNFPGRFSGRQFSNSRSEMNVSTLELGDSALYLCASSFGRHSGANVLTFGAGSRLTVL.

J is TRBJ2-5 and V is TRBV20-1, with 11 bases fitting TRBD2. The CDR3 length is 14 residues. Germline assignment: CDR1 DFQATT and CDR2 SNEGSKA (reference sequence). V shed 5 bases, J shed 3 bases, and the junction held 5 bases outside the gene matches. CDR3 sequence reads: CSAPRLAGKETQYF. The DNA for the CDR3 is TGCAGTGCTCCAAGACTAGCGGGAAAAGAGACCCAGTACTTC.

Regarding this clonotype: This may arise from a read error, as a much more abundant clone is one base away. The rearrangement links TRBV6-5 to TRBJ1-3; D possibly corresponds to TRBD1 (5 bases). The CDR3 consists of 15 residues. Germline CDR1 is MNHEY and CDR2 is SVGAGI. The DNA of the CDR3 is TGTGCCAGCAGTCGCAGCAGGGTCTCTGGAAACACCACATATTTT. Translating it yields CASSRSRVSGNTTYF.

This clonotype has a single count. The CDR3 DNA follows: TGTGCCAGCAACCAAGCGGGAGGTCTGACCGGGGAGCTGTTTTTT. As protein: CASNQAGGLTGELFF. This chain connects TRBV6-6 to TRBJ2-2, with 9 bases aligning to TRBD2. CDR3 length equals 15 residues. V lost 7 bases, J lost 5 bases, and 8 bases stayed unmatched. Germline V CDR1 and CDR2: MNHNY, SVGAGI (reference sequence).

In its sample, this clonotype was seen many times. A read error may produce the germline difference seen at one junction end. The CDR3 sequence is CASSYSVSAYDYTF. Written as DNA, the CDR3 is TGTGCCAGCAGTTACTCGGTCAGCGCCTATGACTACACCTTC. The gene calls are TRBV6-5 and TRBJ1-2; D is ambiguous. The CDR3 contains 14 residues. In germline, CDR1 is MNHEY, CDR2 SVGAGI.

The rearrangement uses TRBV7-3 and TRBJ2-7; TRBD1 is a possible D gene (6 bases). V was shortened by 3 bases and J by 6 bases, with 12 bases between the two germline ends. This CDR3 has 13 amino acids. Germline loops: CDR1 SGHTA, CDR2 FQGTGA. Written as DNA, the CDR3 is TGTGCCAGCAGCTTCTCACAGGGCTCCGAGCAGTACTTC. It specifies CASSFSQGSEQYF. The entire variable domain, with the rest obtained from reference TRBV7-3 and TRBJ2-7, is as follows: GAGVSQTPSNKVTEKGKYVELRCDPISGHTALYWYRQSLGQGPEFLIYFQGTGAADDSGLPNDRFFAVRPEGSVSTLKIQRTERGDSAVYLCASSFSQGSEQYFGPGTRLTVT.

This clonotype has at least ten counts. V and J are TRBV7-9 and TRBJ2-7; D possibly corresponds to TRBD1 (6 bases). There are 17 residues in the CDR3. The ends were cut back, 5 bases at V and 9 bases at J, with 29 bases in the middle. CDR1 is SEHNR, CDR2 FQNEAQ, per germline (reference sequence). The CDR3 region is CASSPEFVRGLVRRQYF. The CDR3, as DNA: TGTGCCAGCAGCCCGGAATTCGTCAGGGGCCTCGTAAGGAGGCAGTACTTC.

The chain uses TRBV6-6 and TRBJ2-5, with D maybe TRBD2 (5 bases). The CDR3 consists of 16 residues. Germline V gene sequence: CDR1 MNHNY, CDR2 SVGAGI (reference sequence). Trimming stripped 7 bases from V and 0 bases from J, with 18 bases between. The CDR3 nucleotides are TGTGCCAGCACCGGGAATTCAGGTTCACACCAAGAGACCCAGTACTTC. The encoded protein is CASTGNSGSHQETQYF.

The rearrangement uses TRBV7-9 and TRBJ1-5; the D gene is possibly TRBD1 (5 bases). The V gene lost 1 base and the J gene lost 2 bases, with 9 bases spanning the gap. Germline CDR1 is SEHNR and CDR2 is FQNEAQ (reference sequence). This CDR3 is 15 amino acids long. The CDR3 DNA sequence: TGTGCCAGCAGCTTAGTGCAGGGTCGCAATCAGCCCCAGCATTTT. The encoded protein is CASSLVQGRNQPQHF.

This clonotype has at least ten counts. The V call is TRBV20-1, the J call TRBJ1-4, with no clear D. V lost 2 bases and J 8 bases, leaving 15 bases between the germline ends. The CDR3 is 14 residues long. Germline lookup yields CDR1 DFQATT and CDR2 SNEGSKA (reference sequence). CDR3 DNA: TGCAGTGCTAGACCCCGGACCGGAGGGGAAAAACTGTTTTTT. It codes for CSARPRTGGEKLFF.

V is TRBV7-8 and J is TRBJ2-6; 8 bases fit TRBD1. The CDR3 covers 16 residues. V shed 3 bases and J 3 bases; nucleotides not matched to a gene: 4. The germline gives CDR1 SGHVS, CDR2 FQNEAQ. The CDR3 DNA sequence: TGTGCCAGCAGCTTGAACAGGGGGATTGGGGCCAACGTCCTGACTTTC. Protein: CASSLNRGIGANVLTF.

The chain links TRBV9 to TRBJ2-5; weak D call: TRBD2 (6 bases). Per the germline V gene, CDR1 is SGDLS and CDR2 is YYNGEE. This CDR3 is 15 amino acids long. The V and J ends lost 4 bases and 2 bases respectively, with 15 bases between them. CDR3 residues: CASSSTRASQETQYF. In DNA, the CDR3 is TGTGCCAGCAGCTCGACTAGGGCCTCTCAAGAGACCCAGTACTTC.

This clonotype was observed a handful of times. J is TRBJ2-5 and V is TRBV19; D possibly corresponds to TRBD1 (5 bases). CDR3 length: 13 residues. Trimming removed 4 bases from V and 2 bases from J, with 8 bases in between. Germline CDR1 LNHDA, CDR2 SQIVND (reference sequence). As DNA, the CDR3 is TGTGCCAGTAGTAAGGGGCAGCAAGAGACCCAGTACTTC. It encodes CASSKGQQETQYF.

The gene calls are TRBV2 and TRBJ2-5; D is perhaps TRBD1 or TRBD2 (5 bases each). Deletions cut 8 bases from V and 4 bases from J, with 14 bases between. The CDR3 has 13 residues. CDR1 and CDR2 (germline): SNHLY, FYNNEI. The CDR3 region is CASSLGDIETQYF. The CDR3 DNA reads TGTGCCAGCTCCCTGGGGGATATAGAGACCCAGTACTTC.

This clonotype was picked up many times. The rearrangement links TRBV6-5 to TRBJ2-7; 8 nucleotides agree with TRBD1. The CDR3 sequence is 15 residues long. V was clipped by 6 bases and J by 3 bases; unmatched bases: 10. Germline CDR1 MNHEY, CDR2 SVGAGI. DNA of the CDR3: TGTGCCAGCAGGTTCGGCGGACAGGGACTCTACGAGCAGTACTTC. It specifies CASRFGGQGLYEQYF.